These 10 T cell receptor beta chains were all obtained from the same sample, sequenced in a study of CD8 T cells in ankylosing spondylitis (dated by TCRdb to 2017 to 2019). The library was obtained by 5' RACE. The listed sequencing device is Illumina HiSeq 2500. Using fastp at Q25 and MiXCR, TCRdb reprocessed the public reads and kept productive beta chains. One record per CDR3 amino acid sequence lists the most common genes and DNA. The sample table holds just under 350,000 distinct CDR3 sequences, of which roughly 14% were seen once. The ten largest clones add up to about 1% of the sample. The sample was blood, either unsorted or a sorted T cell fraction (not recorded which). The receptors shown here come from a male donor with ankylosing spondylitis or in good health (not recorded which).

There are many counts of this clonotype. The rearrangement links TRBV10-2 to TRBJ2-7; D unclear. The CDR3 is 11 amino acids. Trimming took off 3 bases at V and 2 bases at J, with 2 bases between the two ends. Looked up from germline, CDR1 is WSHSY and CDR2 is SAAADI. CDR3 residues: CASSDTYEQYF. DNA for the CDR3: TGCGCCAGCAGTGACACCTACGAGCAGTACTTC.

V and J are TRBV3-1 and TRBJ1-4, with 10 bases that match TRBD1. The CDR3 is 14 residues long. The V gene end was trimmed by 6 bases and the J gene end by 7 bases; junction bases not matched to a gene: 5. The germline CDR1 and CDR2 sequences are LGHDT and YNNKEL (reference sequence). The CDR3 nucleotides are TGTGCCAGCAGTCCGGGACAGGGGATTGAAAAACTGTTTTTT. Protein: CASSPGQGIEKLFF.

The chain links TRBV4-1 to TRBJ2-7; 11 bases agree with TRBD2. Trimming cost V 1 base and J 6 bases; bases outside gene matches: 11. This CDR3 contains 17 residues. Per germline, CDR1 MGHRA and CDR2 YSYEKL. The CDR3 spells CASSQGLAGGPEGEQYF. In DNA, the CDR3 is TGCGCCAGCAGCCAAGGCCTAGCGGGGGGCCCTGAAGGCGAGCAGTACTTC.

The chain carries TRBV5-5 and TRBJ2-3; no clear D gene. Deletions cut 7 bases from V and 4 bases from J, with 13 bases between. This CDR3 has 13 amino acids. Germline V gene lookup returns CDR1 SGHKS and CDR2 YYEKEE (reference sequence). CDR3 in amino acids: CASGRGLADTQYF. The CDR3 coding sequence is TGTGCCAGCGGCCGTGGGCTCGCAGATACGCAGTATTTT.

This chain joins TRBV20-1 and TRBJ2-7; possibly TRBD2 for D (5 bases). V was trimmed by 6 bases and J by 0 bases, leaving 12 bases between them. Per germline, CDR1 DFQATT and CDR2 SNEGSKA (reference sequence). The CDR3 extends over 13 amino acids. CDR3 loop: CSARLEGSYEQYF. CDR3 coding DNA: TGCAGTGCCCGCTTAGAGGGCTCCTACGAGCAGTACTTC.

This clonotype showed up many times. The chain recombines TRBV12-3 or TRBV12-4 with TRBJ2-1; 10 nucleotides line up with TRBD2. The length of the CDR3 is 16 residues. J lost 5 bases, V lost 5 bases, and 9 bases had no gene match. The CDR3: CASSPGLAGVNNEQFF. The CDR3 DNA reads TGTGCCAGCAGTCCGGGTCTAGCGGGGGTTAACAATGAGCAGTTCTTC.

The chain couples TRBV4-1 to TRBJ1-2; D call uncertain. The CDR3 totals 14 residues. V gave up 0 bases and J gave up 8 bases, with 13 bases separating them. Per the germline V gene, CDR1 is MGHRA and CDR2 is YSYEKL. CDR3 residues: CASSQDAAGEGYTF. The CDR3 DNA reads as TGCGCCAGCAGCCAAGATGCAGCCGGGGAGGGCTACACCTTC.

The chain is built from TRBV6-5 and TRBJ2-6; TRBD2 might be the D (5 bases). Trimming cost V 0 bases and J 0 bases, with 6 bases left between them. Germline V lookup: CDR1 MNHEY, CDR2 SVGAGI. This CDR3 comprises 16 residues. In DNA form, the CDR3 reads TGTGCCAGCAGTTACTCGAGGGACTCTGGGGCCAACGTCCTGACTTTC. This encodes CASSYSRDSGANVLTF.

This chain links TRBV7-2 with TRBJ2-5; possible D gene TRBD2, 6 bases. The length of the CDR3 is 13 residues. Per germline, CDR1 SGHTA and CDR2 FQGNSA. Deletions cut 4 bases from V and 5 bases from J, with 11 bases between. DNA of the CDR3: TGTGCCAGCAGCTCCTACCGGGGGGAGACCCAGTACTTC. This codes for CASSSYRGETQYF.

This clonotype occurred a few times. The J gene is TRBJ2-2, the V gene TRBV6-1; D unclear. V lost 5 bases to trimming and J lost 0 bases, with 10 bases between them. CDR1 MNHNS and CDR2 SASEGT come from the germline V gene. The CDR3 runs to 15 residues. CDR3 residues: CASSRGVANTGELFF. The CDR3 DNA follows: TGTGCCAGCAGTCGTGGGGTGGCGAACACCGGGGAGCTGTTTTTT.